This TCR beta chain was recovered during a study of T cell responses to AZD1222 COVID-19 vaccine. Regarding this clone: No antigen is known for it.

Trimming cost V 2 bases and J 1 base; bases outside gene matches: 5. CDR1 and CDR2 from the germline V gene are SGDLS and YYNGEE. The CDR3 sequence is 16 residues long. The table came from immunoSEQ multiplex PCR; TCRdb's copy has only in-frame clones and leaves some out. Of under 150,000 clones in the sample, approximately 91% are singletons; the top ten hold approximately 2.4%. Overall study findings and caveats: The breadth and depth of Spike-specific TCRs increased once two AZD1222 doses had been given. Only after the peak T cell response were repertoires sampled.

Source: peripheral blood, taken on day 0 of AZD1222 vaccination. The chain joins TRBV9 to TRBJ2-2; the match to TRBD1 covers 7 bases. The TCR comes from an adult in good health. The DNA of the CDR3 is TGTGCCAGCAGCGTTTATGACAGGGTGAACACCGGGGAGCTGTTTTTT. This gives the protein CASSVYDRVNTGELFF.